The 27 T cell receptor beta chains below were found in one sample sequenced in a study of shared clonotypes between healthy human individuals. Sequenced by immunoSEQ multiplex PCR; TCRdb stores in-frame clones only, minus some. The sample holds roughly 650,000 clones; 95% to 96% are singletons and the top ten take about 0.12%. Only CD45RO-negative cells positively selected for CCR7 counted as naive CD8 cells, so terminally differentiated effector memory CD45RA+ cells were excluded. Sequencing was done on a sample of naive CD8+ T cells sorted from blood. These receptor sequences come from a woman aged 30 to 39 in good health.

This rearrangement joins TRBV11-1 to TRBJ2-3, with 7 nucleotides matching TRBD2. Germline-derived CDR1 and CDR2 are SGHAT and FQDESV (reference sequence). The CDR3 runs 18 residues. V trimming: 1 base; J trimming: 0 bases; junction bases outside the gene matches: 10. The CDR3 region has the DNA TGTGCCAGCAGCTTAGGGCCTCCGGGACTACCAAGCACAGATACGCAGTATTTT. Translating it yields CASSLGPPGLPSTDTQYF.

A remark on this clone: Other nucleotide sequences in the sample specify the same CDR3. This rearrangement joins TRBV5-6 to TRBJ2-7; D is perhaps TRBD2 (5 bases). The CDR3 consists of 11 residues. Germline V gene sequence: CDR1 SGHDT, CDR2 YYEEEE. Trimming shortened V by 2 bases and J by 6 bases, and 6 bases separated the two germline ends. DNA of the CDR3: TGTGCCAGCAGCTTAGAGGGCGAGCAGTACTTC. It translates to CASSLEGEQYF. Full variable domain (rest looked up from reference TRBV5-6 and TRBJ2-7): DAGVTQSPTHLIKTRGQQVTLRCSPKSGHDTVSWYQQALGQGPQFIFQYYEEEERQRGNFPDRFSGHQFPNYSSELNVNALLLGDSALYLCASSLEGEQYFGPGTRLTVT.

This chain links TRBV15 with TRBJ2-1, with D maybe TRBD2 (5 bases). Trimming pared 6 bases from V and 3 bases from J, leaving 12 bases between. Per germline, CDR1 LNHNV and CDR2 YYDKDF (reference sequence). This CDR3 contains 14 residues. CDR3 bases: TGTGCCACCAGGGCGGAGGTAAGCTACAATGAGCAGTTCTTC. This translates into CATRAEVSYNEQFF.

The chain carries TRBV28 and TRBJ1-1; 11 bases map to TRBD1. Per germline, CDR1 MDHEN and CDR2 SYDVKM. This CDR3 has 14 amino acids. The ends lost 6 bases at V and 1 base at J; junction bases unmatched: 1. The CDR3 DNA follows: TGTGCCAGCAGGGGACAGGGGGGGAACACTGAAGCTTTCTTT. Residues: CASRGQGGNTEAFF.

This clone was seen only once. This chain links TRBV5-8 with TRBJ2-5; 8 bases map to TRBD2. The end of the DNA aligns better with TRBJ2-7, so the J call may be wrong. This CDR3 is built from 14 residues. Germline V lookup: CDR1 SGHTS, CDR2 YDEGEE. CDR3 coding DNA: TGTGCCAGCAGCGAGGGGACTAGGACCTACGAGCAGTACTTC. Residues: CASSEGTRTYEQYF.

This rearrangement joins TRBV7-8 to TRBJ2-7, with unresolved D. The CDR3 spans 11 residues. V lost 5 bases and J 4 bases, leaving 6 bases between the germline ends. Germline-derived CDR1 and CDR2 are SGHVS and FQNEAQ. The DNA for the CDR3 is TGTGCCAGCAGCCCCGGGTACGAGCAGTACTTC. Protein sequence: CASSPGYEQYF.

The gene calls are TRBV27 and TRBJ2-2, with 10 nucleotides matching TRBD2. This CDR3 spans 16 amino acids. CDR1 and CDR2 from the germline V gene are MNHEY and SMNVEV (reference sequence). The V and J ends lost 2 bases and 3 bases, in that order; junction bases with no gene match: 3. DNA for the CDR3: TGTGCCAGCAGTTTACTAGCGGGAGTATACACCGGGGAGCTGTTTTTT. Its protein is CASSLLAGVYTGELFF.

This clone was recorded a few times. Other DNA sequences in the sample encode the same CDR3. The V and J genes are TRBV27 and TRBJ2-1; 14 nucleotides agree with TRBD2. CDR3 length equals 15 residues. Germline-derived CDR1 and CDR2 are MNHEY and SMNVEV (reference sequence). V shed 3 bases and J 6 bases; nucleotides not matched to a gene: 1. The CDR3 DNA follows: TGTGCCAGCAGTTTGGGGACTAGCGGGAGCAATGAGCAGTTCTTC. Translated, it gives CASSLGTSGSNEQFF.

The rearrangement links TRBV19 to TRBJ2-7; D possibly corresponds to TRBD2 (6 bases). The V end was cut by 3 bases, the J end by 4 bases, with 13 bases between. The CDR3 length is 14 residues. In germline, CDR1 is LNHDA, CDR2 SQIVND (reference sequence). This CDR3 reads CASSISGVQYEQYF. Written as DNA, the CDR3 is TGTGCCAGTAGTATCTCGGGGGTTCAGTACGAGCAGTACTTC.

CDR3 bases: TGTGCCAGCGGTCCCTACAATGAGCAGTTCTTC. As protein: CASGPYNEQFF. The chain uses TRBV27 and TRBJ2-1; D is undetermined. Germline V gives CDR1 MNHEY, CDR2 SMNVEV (reference sequence). The CDR3 is 11 residues long. Trimming removed 8 bases from V and 2 bases from J, with 4 bases in between.

This clone was seen a single time. The chain combines TRBV5-1 with TRBJ1-4, with D perhaps TRBD1 (5 bases). Per the germline V gene, CDR1 is SGHRS and CDR2 is YFSETQ. CDR3 size: 15 residues. V lost 0 bases to trimming and J lost 6 bases, with 12 bases between them. Here the CDR3 reads CASSLGTLGDEKLFF. In nucleotides, the CDR3 is TGCGCCAGCAGCTTGGGGACGCTGGGGGATGAAAAACTGTTTTTT.

This chain connects TRBV9 to TRBJ1-2; 8 bases align to TRBD1. CDR3 length: 15 residues. V shed 3 bases and J 2 bases; nucleotides not matched to a gene: 6. The V gene's germline CDR1 is SGDLS and CDR2 YYNGEE. In nucleotides, the CDR3 is TGTGCCAGCAGCGGTTGGACAGGGACCAACTATGGCTACACCTTC. Amino acid sequence: CASSGWTGTNYGYTF. Drawing the rest from reference TRBV9 and TRBJ1-2, the complete variable domain is DSGVTQTPKHLITATGQRVTLRCSPRSGDLSVYWYQQSLDQGLQFLIQYYNGEERAKGNILERFSAQQFPDLHSELNLSSLELGDSALYFCASSGWTGTNYGYTFGSGTRLTVV.

The chain recombines TRBV27 with TRBJ2-1; 16 bases match TRBD2. The CDR3 sequence is 17 residues long. Germline V CDR1 and CDR2: MNHEY, SMNVEV (reference sequence). J gave up 5 bases and V 3 bases, and 4 bases lay outside the gene matches. CDR3 DNA: TGTGCCAGCAGTTTCGGGACTAGCGGGAGGGCCGACAATGAGCAGTTCTTC. It codes for CASSFGTSGRADNEQFF.

The chain is built from TRBV27 and TRBJ1-2; D not certain. The V and J ends lost 5 bases and 6 bases respectively, with 13 bases between them. Germline lookup yields CDR1 MNHEY and CDR2 SMNVEV (reference sequence). This CDR3 comprises 13 residues. CDR3 nucleotides: TGTGCCAGCAGTAGGCGGGGAATGGATGGCTACACCTTC. Protein sequence: CASSRRGMDGYTF.

The J gene is TRBJ2-7, the V gene TRBV11-3; D gene unclear. V was shortened by 6 bases and J by 6 bases, with 12 bases between the two germline ends. The CDR3 has 12 residues. Germline V gene sequence: CDR1 SGHNT, CDR2 YENEEA. CDR3 residues: CASSWRTGEQYF. The CDR3 bases are TGTGCCAGCAGTTGGCGCACCGGCGAGCAGTACTTC.

The chain links TRBV27 to TRBJ2-1; 7 nucleotides match TRBD2. V dropped 4 bases and J dropped 10; count of bases not matched to a gene: 7. This CDR3 is built from 13 residues. Germline-derived CDR1 and CDR2 are MNHEY and SMNVEV (reference sequence). The CDR3 here is CASSSRDYSEQFF. As DNA, the CDR3 is TGTGCCAGCAGTTCTAGGGACTATAGCGAGCAGTTCTTC.

This clone was recorded once. The chain recombines TRBV6-5 with TRBJ2-7, with 8 bases aligning to TRBD2. Unmatched junction bases numbered 6, after V lost 0 bases and J lost 2 bases. Germline V CDR1 and CDR2: MNHEY, SVGAGI. The CDR3 is 16 residues long. This CDR3 reads CASSYSKREWTYEQYF. As DNA, the CDR3 is TGTGCCAGCAGTTACTCGAAGCGGGAGTGGACCTACGAGCAGTACTTC.

The rearrangement links TRBV28 to TRBJ2-7; 7 bases match TRBD1. The CDR3 extends over 14 amino acids. The V gene end was trimmed by 5 bases and the J gene end by 3 bases; junction bases not matched to a gene: 7. Germline V CDR1 and CDR2: MDHEN, SYDVKM. The CDR3, as DNA: TGTGCCAGCAGTCTGTCCCGGGACAGCTACGAGCAGTACTTC. Protein product: CASSLSRDSYEQYF.

The rearrangement uses TRBV28 and TRBJ1-2; 7 positions agree with TRBD1. The V gene end was trimmed by 5 bases and the J gene end by 0 bases; junction bases not matched to a gene: 6. The germline V gene encodes CDR1 MDHEN and CDR2 SYDVKM. This CDR3 spans 15 amino acids. CDR3 coding DNA: TGTGCCAGCAGTCCAGGGGGTACAGCTAACTATGGCTACACCTTC. This sequence encodes CASSPGGTANYGYTF.

The chain combines TRBV11-2 with TRBJ2-2; D unclear. There are 17 residues in the CDR3. The V and J ends lost 0 bases and 1 base respectively, with 12 bases between them. CDR1 is SGHAT, CDR2 FQNNGV, per germline. CDR3 DNA sequence: TGTGCCAGCAGCTTAGAGTACTCAGCCATGAACACCGGGGAGCTGTTTTTT. This codes for CASSLEYSAMNTGELFF.

This chain uses TRBV2 with TRBJ2-3; a possible D gene is TRBD2 (5 bases). Germline CDR1 is SNHLY and CDR2 is FYNNEI. V lost 3 bases to trimming and J lost 0 bases, with 13 bases between them. The CDR3 length is 16 residues. CDR3 region: CASSDFAGQSTDTQYF. The CDR3 coding sequence is TGTGCCAGCAGTGACTTTGCGGGTCAAAGCACAGATACGCAGTATTTT.

This chain uses TRBV13 with TRBJ2-7, with TRBD2 matching 8 bases. Per germline, CDR1 PRHDT and CDR2 FYEKMQ (reference sequence). V gave up 7 bases and J gave up 2 bases; unmatched junction bases: 7. The CDR3 is 14 residues long. The CDR3 sequence: CASILAGGPYEQYF. For the CDR3, the DNA is TGTGCCAGCATCCTGGCGGGAGGTCCCTACGAGCAGTACTTC.

The DNA of the CDR3 is TGTGCCAGCAGTGACTCGGGGGCCCAAGAGACCCAGTACTTC. Its protein product is CASSDSGAQETQYF. This sequence joins TRBV2 and TRBJ2-5, with D perhaps given as TRBD1 or TRBD2 (6 bases each). Between the trimmed V and J ends, which lost 3 bases and 1 base, there was a span of 9 bases. CDR1 is SNHLY and CDR2 is FYNNEI in the germline V gene. The CDR3 consists of 14 residues.

This chain joins TRBV27 and TRBJ1-5; no definite D call. Germline V gene lookup returns CDR1 MNHEY and CDR2 SMNVEV (reference sequence). The CDR3 is made up of 15 amino acids. Between the trimmed V and J ends, which lost 6 bases and 7 bases, there was a span of 19 bases. Written as DNA, the CDR3 is TGTGCCAGCAGGTCTGGGTTAGGTCCGGGCCAGCCCCAGCATTTT. Its protein is CASRSGLGPGQPQHF.

V and J are TRBV4-1 and TRBJ1-1; no clear D gene. The CDR3 length is 17 residues. V lost 0 bases and J 0 bases, leaving 14 bases between the germline ends. CDR1 and CDR2 (germline): MGHRA, YSYEKL. The chain's CDR3 is CASSQDPARVVNTEAFF. The CDR3 DNA reads TGCGCCAGCAGCCAAGATCCCGCGAGGGTAGTGAACACTGAAGCTTTCTTT.

This sequence joins TRBV7-9 and TRBJ1-4; tentative D call: TRBD1 (5 bases). CDR3 length equals 17 residues. V was shortened by 4 bases and J by 1 base, with 16 bases between the two germline ends. From germline, CDR1 is SEHNR and CDR2 FQNEAQ (reference sequence). CDR3 sequence reads: CASSSIGGAGTNEKLFF. The CDR3 region has the DNA TGTGCCAGCAGCTCGATCGGAGGGGCTGGAACTAATGAAAAACTGTTTTTT.

This chain links TRBV10-3 with TRBJ2-3; D remains unclear. Germline values: CDR1 ENHRY, CDR2 SYGVKD. Trimming cost V 2 bases and J 6 bases, with 15 bases left between them. The CDR3 runs to 15 residues. CDR3: CAISEENTVTDTQYF. DNA of the CDR3: TGTGCCATCAGTGAGGAGAATACCGTCACGGATACGCAGTATTTT.